A single sample gave rise to the 9 T cell receptor beta chains below, sequenced in a study of regulatory T cells in long-lasting Graves disease. Sample time point: newly diagnosed GD, antithyroid drugs for less than 3 months. The TCR library was made from RNA extracted from PBMCs. HTBI primers from iRepertoire and Arm-PCR of CDR3 regions yielded the TCR beta libraries. Via MiXCR, TCRdb re-called the multiplex PCR reads, giving one row per CDR3 protein. The repertoire holds 350,000 to 500,000 distinct CDR3 sequences, with about a sixth as singletons. This sample was shared with a second study, whose subject was T cells in Graves' hyperthyroidism and ophthalmopathy.

Sequences were derived from peripheral blood mononuclear cells (PBMCs), sampled at new diagnosis, from a patient treated with antithyroid drugs. Every receptor here comes from a woman under 40 with Graves disease.

There are many counts of this clonotype. The genes are TRBV30 and TRBJ2-7, with D unclear. The ends were cut back, 4 bases at V and 6 bases at J, with 22 bases in the middle. This CDR3 is built from 15 residues. CDR1 GTSNPN and CDR2 SVGIG come from the germline V gene (reference sequence). CDR3 residues: CAWTPLSGLPGEQYF. The CDR3 coding sequence is TGTGCCTGGACTCCTTTGTCGGGCCTCCCAGGCGAGCAGTACTTC.

The V call is TRBV11-2, the J call TRBJ1-1; D uncertain. Deletions cut 5 bases from V and 1 base from J, with 17 bases between. Germline V CDR1 and CDR2: SGHAT, FQNNGV. The CDR3 extends over 16 amino acids. The CDR3 region is CASSSPNQRWNTEAFF. CDR3 DNA sequence: TGTGCCAGCAGCAGCCCCAACCAGAGGTGGAACACTGAAGCTTTCTTT.

At least ten counts were recorded for this clonotype. CDR3 nucleotide sequence: TGTGCCAGCAGTGTGGGAGGAAGGAATCAGCCCCAGCATTTT. This codes for CASSVGGRNQPQHF. The rearrangement uses TRBV12-3 or TRBV12-4 and TRBJ1-5; D not resolved. There are 14 residues in the CDR3. Deletions cut 5 bases from V and 4 bases from J, with 12 bases between.

This clonotype came up many times. The CDR3 region is CASSPGDLSNQPQHF. The CDR3, as DNA: TGCGCCAGCAGCCCGGGGGACCTTTCCAATCAGCCCCAGCATTTT. This chain links TRBV5-1 with TRBJ1-5; D perhaps matches TRBD1 (5 bases). Between the trimmed V and J ends, which lost 4 bases and 3 bases, there was a span of 14 bases. Germline assignment: CDR1 SGHRS and CDR2 YFSETQ. The CDR3 is 15 residues long.

This chain joins TRBV19 and TRBJ2-2; TRBD1 is a possible D gene (6 bases). Trimming cost V 8 bases and J 6 bases, with 16 bases left between them. This CDR3 comprises 14 residues. Germline assignment: CDR1 LNHDA and CDR2 SQIVND (reference sequence). CDR3 loop: CASLAQGSAGELFF. Here the CDR3 DNA reads TGTGCCAGTCTGGCGCAGGGGTCGGCCGGGGAGCTGTTTTTT.

Regarding this clonotype: A much bigger clone sits one base away, suggesting this may be a read error. The V gene is TRBV6-1, the J gene TRBJ2-1; 8 nucleotides agree with TRBD1. The CDR3 spans 14 residues. CDR1 MNHNS and CDR2 SASEGT come from the germline V gene. Trimming at V came to 7 bases and at J to 10 bases, leaving 12 bases not matched to a gene. CDR3 protein: CASTRTGLSYEQFF. Here the CDR3 DNA reads TGTGCCAGCACCAGGACAGGGCTCTCCTACGAGCAGTTCTTC.

This clonotype was seen many times. The chain has TRBV7-9 and TRBJ2-1; a weak D match, TRBD2 (7 bases). Germline assignment: CDR1 SEHNR and CDR2 FQNEAQ (reference sequence). This CDR3 has 16 amino acids. Trimming took off 4 bases at V and 2 bases at J, with 15 bases between the two ends. The CDR3 spells CASSSSSGDTYNEQFF. The CDR3, as DNA: TGTGCCAGCAGCTCCTCAAGCGGGGACACCTACAATGAGCAGTTCTTC.

Comment on this clonotype: Germline is not matched at one junction end, which may reflect a read error. The chain combines TRBV28 with TRBJ2-1; 10 bases match TRBD2. The V gene's germline CDR1 is MDHEN and CDR2 SYDVKM. The CDR3 is 15 residues long. The CDR3 DNA reads as TGTGCCAGCAGTCAATGGACTAGCGGTGGCAATGAGCTGTTCTTC. The encoded protein is CASSQWTSGGNELFF.

This clonotype was seen ten or more times. The rearrangement links TRBV27 to TRBJ2-1; D unresolved. Trimming removed 5 bases at V and 6 bases at J, with 11 bases between. Germline loops: CDR1 MNHEY, CDR2 SMNVEV (reference sequence). This CDR3 has 13 amino acids. The CDR3 loop reads CASSPGIVNEQFF. As DNA, the CDR3 is TGTGCCAGCAGTCCCGGTATCGTCAATGAGCAGTTCTTC.